Following are 9 T cell receptor beta chains from one sample sequenced in a study of cytomegalovirus exposure and HLA in healthy donors. PCR amplification relied on 60 Vbeta primers (plus 13 Jbeta primers). Data came from immunoSEQ multiplex PCR; TCRdb stores just in-frame clones and leaves some out. This table holds 200,000 to 250,000 clones, more than 70% found once. The sample consisted of PBMCs. Every receptor here comes from a human donor in good health.

The chain employs TRBV5-3 and TRBJ2-7; D is uncertain. TRBV5-3 is treated as an ORF (open reading frame) with a function not yet certain. The CDR3 contains 16 residues. Trimming took off 4 bases at V and 3 bases at J, with 20 bases between the two ends. In DNA, the CDR3 is TGTGCCAGAAGCCCTTATGTGCGGCGACCAAACTACGAGCAGTACTTC. The encoded protein is CARSPYVRRPNYEQYF.

The chain uses TRBV6-5 and TRBJ1-5, with D uncertain. Germline assignment: CDR1 MNHEY and CDR2 SVGAGI. Trimming left V 0 bases short and J 0 bases short, with 9 bases between. There are 16 residues in the CDR3. CDR3 loop: CASSYSRPYSNQPQHF. CDR3 nucleotides: TGTGCCAGCAGTTACTCGCGGCCGTATAGCAATCAGCCCCAGCATTTT.

The chain links TRBV29-1 to TRBJ2-2; 9 nucleotides match TRBD2. The CDR3 is 13 amino acids. Per germline, CDR1 SQVTM and CDR2 ANQGSEA. J lost 9 bases, V lost 6 bases, and 8 bases had no gene match. The CDR3 loop reads CSVVAGDDRELFF. The CDR3 DNA is TGCAGCGTAGTAGCGGGAGACGACCGGGAGCTGTTTTTT.

The V and J genes are TRBV19 and TRBJ2-3, with a weak D call TRBD2 (5 bases). The CDR3 consists of 14 residues. V gave up 10 bases and J gave up 1 base, with 15 bases separating them. Germline V gives CDR1 LNHDA, CDR2 SQIVND (reference sequence). As DNA, the CDR3 is TGTGCCACTAGCCGCCTCACGGGCACAGATACGCAGTATTTT. This sequence encodes CATSRLTGTDTQYF.

The CDR3: CASSSREAGELFF. The CDR3 nucleotides read TGTGCCAGCAGTTCTCGGGAGGCCGGGGAGCTGTTTTTT. The V call is TRBV6-5, the J call TRBJ2-2; 7 bases are a match to TRBD2. This CDR3 is built from 13 residues. The V segment lost 4 bases and the J segment 6 bases; nucleotides outside the gene matches: 2. Germline V CDR1 and CDR2: MNHEY, SVGAGI.

The V call is TRBV19, the J call TRBJ1-3; D unclear. V was cut by 7 bases and J by 7 bases, with 11 bases left in between. Looked up from germline, CDR1 is LNHDA and CDR2 is SQIVND (reference sequence). This CDR3 is built from 12 residues. In nucleotides, the CDR3 is TGTGCCAGTACCACGGGATGGAACACCATATATTTT. Its translation: CASTTGWNTIYF.

J is TRBJ2-5 and V is TRBV5-1; 12 bases are shared with TRBD2. Trimming removed 6 bases from V and 4 bases from J; junction bases left unmatched: 7. The CDR3 loop spans 15 amino acids. The germline V gene encodes CDR1 SGHRS and CDR2 YFSETQ. The DNA for the CDR3 is TGCGCCAGCACCCTAGCGGGAGGGCCTTTAGAGACCCAGTACTTC. Its protein is CASTLAGGPLETQYF. Variable domain in full (rest from reference TRBV5-1 and TRBJ2-5): KAGVTQTPRYLIKTRGQQVTLSCSPISGHRSVSWYQQTPGQGLQFLFEYFSETQRNKGNFPGRFSGRQFSNSRSEMNVSTLELGDSALYLCASTLAGGPLETQYFGPGTRLLVL.

V is TRBV30 and J is TRBJ2-1; D unclear. The germline V gene encodes CDR1 GTSNPN and CDR2 SVGIG (reference sequence). V was pared by 0 bases and J by 10 bases, with 10 bases between. There are 12 residues in the CDR3. The CDR3 DNA is TGTGCCTGGAGTGTCTCGAACCGGGAGCAGTTCTTC. It encodes CAWSVSNREQFF.

V and J are TRBV29-1 and TRBJ2-7; tentative D call: TRBD1 (5 bases). Germline CDR1 is SQVTM and CDR2 is ANQGSEA. The CDR3 has 14 residues. Trimming removed 2 bases at V and 0 bases at J, with 11 bases between. CDR3 in DNA: TGCAGCGTTGAAACAGGAACCCCCTCCTACGAGCAGTACTTC. As protein: CSVETGTPSYEQYF.